This is a list of T cell receptor beta chains from one sample in a study of shared clonotypes between healthy human individuals. The table came from immunoSEQ multiplex PCR; TCRdb's copy has only in-frame clones and leaves some out. Among roughly 650,000 clones listed, about 96% were seen once. Sequencing was performed on naive CD8+ T cells sorted from blood. These receptors were collected from a woman aged 25-40 years in good health. The CDR3 runs from the conserved cysteine through the conserved F or W. A D gene is named only where the DNA matches it firmly. Size is omitted from some rows. Given values are once, few, many or a class for expanded clones.

j_call	v_call	clone_size	d_call	cdr3_nt	cdr3_aa
TRBJ2-5	TRBV11-2	.	TRBD1	TGTGCCAGCAGCTTAGAAGCCGGGACAGGGGGAGGAGAGTACTTC	CASSLEAGTGGGEYF
TRBJ1-1	TRBV29-1	.	TRBD1	TGCAGCGTTGTAGGACAGGCGAACACTGAAGCTTTCTTT	CSVVGQANTEAFF
TRBJ2-7	TRBV2	.	TRBD1	TGTGCCAGCAGTGAAAGCGCAGGGGGAGTCTCCTACGAGCAGTACTTC	CASSESAGGVSYEQYF
TRBJ2-7	TRBV28	.	.	TGTGCCAGCAGTTTAAGCAATCGCGGAGTCTACGAGCAGTACTTC	CASSLSNRGVYEQYF
TRBJ2-3	TRBV7-6	once	TRBD1	TGTGCCAGCAGCTTAACGACAGGGCGCACAGATACGCAGTATTTT	CASSLTTGRTDTQYF
TRBJ2-7	TRBV7-9	.	.	TGTGCCAGCAGCTTTGGACCCGACGAGCAGTACTTC	CASSFGPDEQYF
TRBJ2-3	TRBV28	once	.	TGTGCCAGCAGTCCCCCGGCTAGGGCCGCCCTATATACGCAGTATTTT	CASSPPARAALYTQYF
TRBJ2-1	TRBV27	.	TRBD2	TGTGCCAGCAGTTTTAGCGGGAGGCCTCCATTAGACCACAATGAGCAGTTCTTC	CASSFSGRPPLDHNEQFF
TRBJ1-1	TRBV27	.	.	TGTGCCAGCAGTCCCCGGGGGGCCGAGGCTTTCTTT	CASSPRGAEAFF
TRBJ1-5	TRBV5-4	.	.	TGTGCCAGCAGCCCGGGACGGGATAGCAATCAGCCCCAGCATTTT	CASSPGRDSNQPQHF
TRBJ2-1	TRBV5-6	.	TRBD2	TGTGCCAGCAGCTTGCGAGCGGGGGTCTGGGATGAGCAGTTCTTC	CASSLRAGVWDEQFF
TRBJ1-4	TRBV27	.	TRBD1	TGTGCCAGCAGACCAAGGGACAGGGAGAATGAAAAACTGTTTTTT	CASRPRDRENEKLFF
TRBJ2-1	TRBV6-5	.	.	TGTGCCAGCAGTTACGTACAGGGTGTCAATGAGCAGTTCTTC	CASSYVQGVNEQFF
TRBJ2-1	TRBV9	.	.	TGTGCCAGCAGCCCGAGTTGGGGGTCCCTCTACAATGAGCAGTTCTTC	CASSPSWGSLYNEQFF
TRBJ2-1	TRBV9	.	TRBD2	TGTGCCAGCAGCGCCCCCGGGTCTAGCGGGGGGGCCTACAATGAGCAGTTCTTC	CASSAPGSSGGAYNEQFF
TRBJ2-7	TRBV28	.	TRBD1	TGTGCCAGCAGTCCCTGGACAGGGGGCTGGTCCTACGAGCAGTACTTC	CASSPWTGGWSYEQYF
TRBJ2-7	TRBV27	.	.	TGTGCCAGCAGTTTAACCCCACTCCCCGATCCGAGCGAGCAGTACTTC	CASSLTPLPDPSEQYF
TRBJ2-1	TRBV29-1	.	.	TGCAGCGTTGAAGATCGGAGGGGACGCAATGAGCAGTTCTTC	CSVEDRRGRNEQFF
TRBJ2-5	TRBV27	.	.	TGTGCCAGCCGTCAACGGGGAAGGGTACAAGAGACCCAGTACTTC	CASRQRGRVQETQYF
TRBJ2-2	TRBV9	.	TRBD2	TGTGCCAGCAGCGGAACTAGCGGCAGAAACACCGGGGAGCTGTTTTTT	CASSGTSGRNTGELFF
TRBJ1-5	TRBV7-6	.	.	TGTGCCAGCAGCTTAGATTTGACAGGAAATCAGCCCCAGCATTTT	CASSLDLTGNQPQHF
TRBJ2-3	TRBV7-6	.	TRBD2	TGTGCCAGCAGTGATAGCGGGAGAGGTACAGATACGCAGTATTTT	CASSDSGRGTDTQYF
TRBJ2-3	TRBV5-6	.	TRBD2	TGTGCCAGCAGACATAGTACTAGCGCTAGCACAGATACGCAGTATTTT	CASRHSTSASTDTQYF
TRBJ2-7	TRBV2	.	.	TGTGCCAGCAGTGATGTGACCGTCCACGAGCAGTACTTC	CASSDVTVHEQYF
TRBJ2-1	TRBV7-9	.	TRBD2	TGTGCCAGCAGCGATAGCGGGAGGCACAATGAGCAGTTCTTC	CASSDSGRHNEQFF
TRBJ2-2	TRBV6-6	.	.	TGTGCCAGCAGTTACTCGCCAGGGACCGGGGAGCTGTTTTTT	CASSYSPGTGELFF
TRBJ2-7	TRBV6-4	once	.	TGTGCCAGCAGTGACTCGGCGGGGATACCGTACGAGCAGTACTTC	CASSDSAGIPYEQYF
TRBJ2-1	TRBV6-4	.	TRBD2	TGTGCCAGCAGTGCAGGACTAGCGGGGGTCAATGAGCAGTTCTTC	CASSAGLAGVNEQFF
TRBJ2-2	TRBV29-1	.	TRBD2	TGCAGCGTTAGACTAGCGGGAGCCCTCGGGGAGCTGTTTTTT	CSVRLAGALGELFF
TRBJ2-1	TRBV10-3	.	TRBD2	TGTGCCATCACTGAGCGGGATAGCTCCTACAATGAGCAGTTCTTC	CAITERDSSYNEQFF